This T cell receptor (beta chain) appears in the sequencing data of a study of Graves' ophthalmopathy and Graves' hyperthyroidism. Turning to the study itself: No progression to ophthalmopathy over 18 months defined stable hyperthyroidism. General observations from the study: Blood was where most expanded thyroid clonotypes above 0.001 frequency also turned up.

The study recruited hyperthyroidism patients aged 18 to 65 who were newly diagnosed, under 2 months' duration. Diagnosis was based on clinical symptoms, serum thyroxine, TRAb, thyroid ultrasound and orbital computed tomography. With respect to this clonotype: Its antigen is still unknown.

The germline CDR1 and CDR2 sequences are SEHNR and FQNEAQ (reference sequence). Trimming removed 7 bases from V and 3 bases from J; junction bases left unmatched: 3. CDR3 length: 12 residues. The sequenced template was RNA, covering the TCR beta CDR3 region. HTBI primers served in a first-round RT-PCR, which a second-round multiplex PCR followed. TCRdb ran MiXCR on the multiplex PCR reads and lists one entry per CDR3 protein. Of about 1.2 million distinct CDR3 sequences in the sample, roughly two fifths are singletons; the top ten hold around 10%. The sample was peripheral blood or thyroid tissue (not recorded which). The clonotype comes from an adult man with Graves' hyperthyroidism. The gene calls are TRBV7-9 and TRBJ2-7; TRBD1 agrees at 7 bases. The CDR3 region has the DNA TGTGCCAGCAATAGGGGGCTCTACGAGCAGTACTTC. Its protein product is CASNRGLYEQYF.